The 15 T cell receptor beta chains presented below share a single source sample, sequenced in a study of blood T cell repertoires in COVID-19. Assay: immunoSEQ multiplex PCR; the TCRdb copy retains only in-frame clones and omits some. The top ten hold about 5.1% of the sample, which has a few hundred thousand clones, roughly 80% seen once. Sequenced: peripheral blood. The receptor set was obtained from a woman aged 60-75 years who had recovered from COVID-19.

The V call is TRBV6-5, the J call TRBJ2-2; the D gene is possibly TRBD1 (5 bases). CDR3 length equals 16 residues. V lost 0 bases to trimming and J lost 5 bases, with 13 bases between them. Germline lookup yields CDR1 MNHEY and CDR2 SVGAGI. The CDR3 DNA is TGTGCCAGCAGTTACTCCCCCCGCAGGGAAACCGGGGAGCTGTTTTTT. This translates into CASSYSPRRETGELFF.

The chain carries TRBV9 and TRBJ2-1; maybe TRBD2 (6 bases). V was clipped by 1 base and J by 3 bases, with 11 bases between them. The germline gives CDR1 SGDLS, CDR2 YYNGEE. This CDR3 has 15 amino acids. CDR3 bases: TGTGCCAGCAGCGTATCTCAGGACTACTACAATGAGCAGTTCTTC. Protein: CASSVSQDYYNEQFF.

The chain recombines TRBV5-1 with TRBJ2-3; 7 bases map to TRBD2. Unmatched junction bases numbered 17, after V lost 0 bases and J lost 10 bases. The germline gives CDR1 SGHRS, CDR2 YFSETQ. The CDR3 runs 17 residues. CDR3 sequence: CASSLASGPGGRGSQYF. The CDR3 nucleotides are TGCGCCAGCAGCTTGGCCAGCGGGCCGGGGGGAAGAGGGTCGCAGTATTTT.

This chain uses TRBV3-1 (or the pseudogene TRBV3-2) with TRBJ2-5; D call uncertain. Germline CDR1 and CDR2: LGHDT and YNNKEL (reference sequence). V was trimmed by 4 bases and J by 3 bases, leaving 12 bases between them. The CDR3 sequence is 14 residues long. The CDR3 sequence: CASSPPVSEETQYF. CDR3 nucleotides: TGTGCCAGCAGCCCCCCGGTGAGCGAAGAGACCCAGTACTTC.

The chain joins TRBV28 to TRBJ2-2, with TRBD1 matching 7 bases. The CDR3 loop spans 15 amino acids. Trimming took 2 bases from V and 6 from J; bases not matched to a gene: 6. Germline CDR1 and CDR2: MDHEN and SYDVKM. This chain's CDR3 is CASSLGTAASGELFF. The CDR3 bases are TGTGCCAGCAGTTTAGGGACAGCCGCCTCCGGGGAGCTGTTTTTT.

The chain joins TRBV19 to TRBJ1-5; tentatively, D is TRBD1 (5 bases). The CDR3 length is 16 residues. Germline CDR1 is LNHDA and CDR2 is SQIVND (reference sequence). V shed 5 bases and J shed 2 bases, with 16 bases lying between them. In DNA form, the CDR3 reads TGTGCCAGTAGTTCACCGGGAGGAGGGGGCAATCAGCCCCAGCATTTT. It is translated as CASSSPGGGGNQPQHF.

V usage is TRBV10-3 and J usage is TRBJ2-5; D gene ambiguous. The CDR3 spans 13 residues. The V end lost 7 bases, the J end lost 5 bases, and 14 bases lay between the germline ends. Per germline, CDR1 ENHRY and CDR2 SYGVKD. The CDR3 DNA is TGTGCCATCAATCGAAATAGCTGGGAGACCCAGTACTTC. This sequence encodes CAINRNSWETQYF.

The chain recombines TRBV4-1 with TRBJ1-6, with TRBD1 matching 7 bases. This CDR3 spans 18 amino acids. The germline V gene encodes CDR1 MGHRA and CDR2 YSYEKL. J gave up 2 bases and V 6 bases, and 13 bases lay outside the gene matches. CDR3 DNA: TGCGCCAGCAGTTTTCGCTCGAGACAGGGAACCTATAATTCACCCCTCCACTTT. Protein sequence: CASSFRSRQGTYNSPLHF.

This clone turned up a few times. The rearrangement uses TRBV11-3 and TRBJ1-1; D is uncertain. V dropped 0 bases and J dropped 5 bases, with 7 bases sitting between them. CDR3 length equals 13 residues. Per the germline V gene, CDR1 is SGHNT and CDR2 is YENEEA. CDR3 sequence (DNA): TGTGCCAGCAGCTTAGATCGGGAGACTGAAGCTTTCTTT. Translated, it gives CASSLDRETEAFF.

The genes are TRBV4-1 and TRBJ1-2; 10 positions agree with TRBD1. V lost 6 bases and J lost 5; bases outside the gene matches: 9. Germline V gives CDR1 MGHRA, CDR2 YSYEKL. CDR3 length: 15 amino acids. The DNA of the CDR3 is TGCGCCAGCAGGCGGGAGGGACAGGGGCTGTATGGCTACACCTTC. As protein: CASRREGQGLYGYTF.

The CDR3 sequence is CASSVAPHGTGSYYGYTF. CDR3 nucleotide sequence: TGTGCCAGCAGCGTAGCCCCTCACGGGACAGGGTCATACTATGGCTACACCTTC. The gene calls are TRBV9 and TRBJ1-2, with 9 bases fitting TRBD1. The V and J ends lost 0 bases and 3 bases, in that order; junction bases with no gene match: 12. The germline gives CDR1 SGDLS, CDR2 YYNGEE. The CDR3 has 18 residues.

V is TRBV2 and J is TRBJ2-7; 7 bases line up with TRBD2. This CDR3 is built from 15 residues. CDR1 and CDR2 from the germline V gene are SNHLY and FYNNEI. Trimming took 3 bases from V and 7 from J; bases not matched to a gene: 12. This CDR3 is CASSDVASGLQEQYF. The CDR3 bases are TGTGCCAGCAGTGATGTGGCTAGCGGCCTTCAGGAGCAGTACTTC.

This clone was found a few times. This chain uses TRBV5-5 with TRBJ2-2, with unresolved D. The germline V gene encodes CDR1 SGHKS and CDR2 YYEKEE (reference sequence). Trimming cost V 0 bases and J 4 bases, with 7 bases left between them. This CDR3 has 14 residues. The CDR3 DNA is TGTGCCAGCAGCTTGGACAGCTTCACCGGGGAGCTGTTTTTT. This translates into CASSLDSFTGELFF.

This chain's CDR3 is CASSVVKNTEAFF. CDR3 nucleotide sequence: TGTGCCAGCAGCGTAGTAAAGAACACTGAAGCTTTCTTT. The rearrangement uses TRBV9 and TRBJ1-1; D remains unclear. The CDR3 length is 13 residues. Germline V gene lookup returns CDR1 SGDLS and CDR2 YYNGEE. Trimming took off 0 bases at V and 1 base at J, with 4 bases between the two ends.

CDR3 amino acids: CASSWAGGELFF. The CDR3 region has the DNA TGTGCCAGCAGCTGGGCGGGGGGGGAGCTGTTTTTT. The chain couples TRBV6-5 to TRBJ2-2; TRBD2 is a possible D gene (6 bases). V dropped 6 bases and J dropped 8 bases, with 10 bases sitting between them. This CDR3 is built from 12 residues. The germline CDR1 and CDR2 sequences are MNHEY and SVGAGI.